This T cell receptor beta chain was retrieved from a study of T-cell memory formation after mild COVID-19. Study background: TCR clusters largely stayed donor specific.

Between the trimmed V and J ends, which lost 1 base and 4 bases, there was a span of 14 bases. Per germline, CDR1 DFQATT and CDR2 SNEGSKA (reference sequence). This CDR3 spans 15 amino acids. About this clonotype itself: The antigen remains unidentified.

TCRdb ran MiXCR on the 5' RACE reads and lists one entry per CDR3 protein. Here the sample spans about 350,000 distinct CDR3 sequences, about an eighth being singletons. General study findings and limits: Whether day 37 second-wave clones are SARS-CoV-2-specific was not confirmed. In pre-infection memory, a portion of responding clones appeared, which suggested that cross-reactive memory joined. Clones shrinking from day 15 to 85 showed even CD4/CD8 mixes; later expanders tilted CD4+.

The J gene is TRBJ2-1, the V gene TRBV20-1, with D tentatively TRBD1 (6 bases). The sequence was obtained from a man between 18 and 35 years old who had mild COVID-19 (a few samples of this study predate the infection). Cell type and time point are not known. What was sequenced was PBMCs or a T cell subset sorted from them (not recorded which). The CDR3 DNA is TGCAGTGCTAGAGTATGGGGGCGAATATACAATGAGCAGTTCTTC. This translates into CSARVWGRIYNEQFF.